This T cell receptor (beta chain) was profiled in a study of OX40 agonist ivuxolimab in advanced cancers. About the study: Patients received intravenous ivuxolimab every 2 weeks at 0.01 to 10 mg/kg.

Findings and limits, study-wide: The study found that CD8+ T cells averaged more expanded clones than CD4+. Some nonresponders likewise displayed low normalized T-cell clonal expansion. The study observed clonal expansion of CD4+ and CD8+ blood T cells by week 6 at 0.1 to 3.0 mg/kg.

About this clone: Its antigen is not identified.

Produced via immunoSEQ multiplex PCR; TCRdb's table is partial and in-frame only. The data contain approximately 49,000 clones, 65% to 90% of them singletons. Per germline, CDR1 MNHNS and CDR2 SASEGT. V dropped 8 bases and J dropped 2; count of bases not matched to a gene: 1. The CDR3 length is 12 residues. The sample in question was CD4+ or CD8+ T cells sorted from blood, obtained in a trial of the OX40 agonist ivuxolimab. The clonotype comes from an adult with an advanced solid tumor such as melanoma, head and neck, liver or kidney cancer. The chain is built from TRBV6-1 and TRBJ2-7; 9 nucleotides agree with TRBD2. The CDR3 spells CASRTSAYEQYV. CDR3 nucleotide sequence: TGTGCCAGCCGGACTAGCGCCTACGAGCAGTACGTC.